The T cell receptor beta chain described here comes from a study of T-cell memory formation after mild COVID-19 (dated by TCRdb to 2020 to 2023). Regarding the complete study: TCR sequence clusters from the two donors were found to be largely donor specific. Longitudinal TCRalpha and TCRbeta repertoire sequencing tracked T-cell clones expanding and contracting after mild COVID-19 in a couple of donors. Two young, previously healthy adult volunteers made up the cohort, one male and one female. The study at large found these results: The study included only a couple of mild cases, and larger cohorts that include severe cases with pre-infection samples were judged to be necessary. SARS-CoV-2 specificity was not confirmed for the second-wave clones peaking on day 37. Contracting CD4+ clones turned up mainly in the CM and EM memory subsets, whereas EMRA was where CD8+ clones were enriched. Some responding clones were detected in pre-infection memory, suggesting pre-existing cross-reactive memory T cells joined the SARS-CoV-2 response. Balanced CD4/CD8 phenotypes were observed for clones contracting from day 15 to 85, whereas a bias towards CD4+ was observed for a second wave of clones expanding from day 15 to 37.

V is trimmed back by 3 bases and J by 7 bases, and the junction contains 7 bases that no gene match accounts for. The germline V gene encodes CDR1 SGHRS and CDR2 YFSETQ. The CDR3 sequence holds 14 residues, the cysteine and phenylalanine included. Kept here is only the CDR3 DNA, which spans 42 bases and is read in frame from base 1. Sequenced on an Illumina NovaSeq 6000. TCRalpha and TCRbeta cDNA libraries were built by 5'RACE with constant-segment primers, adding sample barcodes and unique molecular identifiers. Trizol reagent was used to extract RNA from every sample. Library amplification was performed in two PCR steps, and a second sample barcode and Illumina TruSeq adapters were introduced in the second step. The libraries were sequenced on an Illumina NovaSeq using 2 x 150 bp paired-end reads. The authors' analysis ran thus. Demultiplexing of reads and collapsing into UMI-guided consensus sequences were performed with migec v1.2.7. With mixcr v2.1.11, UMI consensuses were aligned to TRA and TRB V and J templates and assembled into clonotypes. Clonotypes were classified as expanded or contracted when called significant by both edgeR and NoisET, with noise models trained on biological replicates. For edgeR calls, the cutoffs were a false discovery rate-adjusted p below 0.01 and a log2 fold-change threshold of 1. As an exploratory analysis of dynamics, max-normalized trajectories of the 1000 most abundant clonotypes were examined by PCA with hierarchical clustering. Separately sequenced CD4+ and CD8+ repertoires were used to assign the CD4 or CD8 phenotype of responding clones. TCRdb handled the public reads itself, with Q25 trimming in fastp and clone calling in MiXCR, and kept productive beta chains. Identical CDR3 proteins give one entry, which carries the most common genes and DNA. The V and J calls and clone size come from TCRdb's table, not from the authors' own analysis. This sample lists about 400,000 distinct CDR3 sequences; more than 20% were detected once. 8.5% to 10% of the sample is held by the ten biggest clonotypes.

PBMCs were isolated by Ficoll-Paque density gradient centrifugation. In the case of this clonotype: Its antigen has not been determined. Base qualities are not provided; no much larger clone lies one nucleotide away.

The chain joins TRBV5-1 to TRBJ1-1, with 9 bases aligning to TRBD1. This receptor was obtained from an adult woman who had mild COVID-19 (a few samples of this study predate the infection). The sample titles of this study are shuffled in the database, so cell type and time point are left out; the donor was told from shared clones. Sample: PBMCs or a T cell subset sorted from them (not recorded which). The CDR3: CASSSGTGNDEAFF. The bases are TGCGCCAGCAGCTCCGGGACAGGGAACGATGAAGCTTTCTTT.